This entry features one T cell receptor beta chain sequence. Some clones are missing from TCRdb's copy, which holds only in-frame ones; the method was immunoSEQ multiplex PCR. The profile covers about 50,000 clones, with 65% to 90% appearing a single time and less than 8% taken by the ten largest. V dropped 6 bases and J dropped 1; count of bases not matched to a gene: 5. CDR1 and CDR2 from the germline V gene are MNHEY and SVGAGI. The CDR3 length is 15 residues. This entry comes from a study of blood T cell repertoires in COVID-19. This sequence was found in a human donor in a cohort sampled during active COVID-19. The chain links TRBV6-5 to TRBJ1-4; 7 bases are shared with TRBD1. The source material was peripheral blood. This chain's CDR3 is CASSYRGVTNEKLFF. The CDR3 DNA sequence: TGTGCCAGCAGCTACAGGGGTGTAACTAATGAAAAACTGTTTTTT.